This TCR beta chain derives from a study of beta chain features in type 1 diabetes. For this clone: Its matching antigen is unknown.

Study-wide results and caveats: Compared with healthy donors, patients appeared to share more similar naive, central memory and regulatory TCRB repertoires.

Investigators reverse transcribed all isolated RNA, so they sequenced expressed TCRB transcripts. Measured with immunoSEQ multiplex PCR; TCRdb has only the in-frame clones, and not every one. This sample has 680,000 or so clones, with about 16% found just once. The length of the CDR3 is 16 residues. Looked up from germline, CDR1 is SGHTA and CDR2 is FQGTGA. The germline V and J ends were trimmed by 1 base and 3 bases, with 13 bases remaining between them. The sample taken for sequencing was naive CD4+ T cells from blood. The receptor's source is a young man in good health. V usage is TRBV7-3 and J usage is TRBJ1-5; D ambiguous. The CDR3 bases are TGTGCCAGCAGCTTAATGAGTGGCAGCAACAATCAGCCCCAGCATTTT. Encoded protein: CASSLMSGSNNQPQHF.